The clone carrying this T cell receptor beta chain was counted once. Antigen specificity is unknown. V was clipped by 4 bases and J by 8 bases; unmatched bases: 8. The CDR3 extends over 15 amino acids. CDR1 and CDR2 (germline): LGHNA, YNFKEQ. The sample originates from a study of cytomegalovirus exposure and HLA in healthy donors. Turning to the study itself: In a later analysis, it was reported that the roughly 120 validation repertoires had been produced on the same platform as the 700 or so repertoires belonging to the first cohort. Regarding the study as a whole: While the bulk of TCR sequences proved rare, some public TCRs turned up in many donors. The authors confirmed in vitro that three CMV-associated chains were specific for CMV antigens. The authors enumerated over 150 TCR beta chains as linked to cytomegalovirus.

Sequenced by immunoSEQ multiplex PCR; TCRdb stores in-frame clones only, minus some. The sample lists approximately 280,000 clones; 85% to 90% were seen once. The sample comprised PBMCs. The clonotype was recovered from a woman younger than 30 in good health and CMV-seronegative. The chain couples TRBV4-2 to TRBJ1-4; TRBD1 aligns across 9 bases. CDR3 sequence reads: CASSPPGTGTEKLFF. In DNA form, the CDR3 reads TGTGCCAGCAGCCCCCCCGGGACAGGGACCGAAAAACTGTTTTTT.